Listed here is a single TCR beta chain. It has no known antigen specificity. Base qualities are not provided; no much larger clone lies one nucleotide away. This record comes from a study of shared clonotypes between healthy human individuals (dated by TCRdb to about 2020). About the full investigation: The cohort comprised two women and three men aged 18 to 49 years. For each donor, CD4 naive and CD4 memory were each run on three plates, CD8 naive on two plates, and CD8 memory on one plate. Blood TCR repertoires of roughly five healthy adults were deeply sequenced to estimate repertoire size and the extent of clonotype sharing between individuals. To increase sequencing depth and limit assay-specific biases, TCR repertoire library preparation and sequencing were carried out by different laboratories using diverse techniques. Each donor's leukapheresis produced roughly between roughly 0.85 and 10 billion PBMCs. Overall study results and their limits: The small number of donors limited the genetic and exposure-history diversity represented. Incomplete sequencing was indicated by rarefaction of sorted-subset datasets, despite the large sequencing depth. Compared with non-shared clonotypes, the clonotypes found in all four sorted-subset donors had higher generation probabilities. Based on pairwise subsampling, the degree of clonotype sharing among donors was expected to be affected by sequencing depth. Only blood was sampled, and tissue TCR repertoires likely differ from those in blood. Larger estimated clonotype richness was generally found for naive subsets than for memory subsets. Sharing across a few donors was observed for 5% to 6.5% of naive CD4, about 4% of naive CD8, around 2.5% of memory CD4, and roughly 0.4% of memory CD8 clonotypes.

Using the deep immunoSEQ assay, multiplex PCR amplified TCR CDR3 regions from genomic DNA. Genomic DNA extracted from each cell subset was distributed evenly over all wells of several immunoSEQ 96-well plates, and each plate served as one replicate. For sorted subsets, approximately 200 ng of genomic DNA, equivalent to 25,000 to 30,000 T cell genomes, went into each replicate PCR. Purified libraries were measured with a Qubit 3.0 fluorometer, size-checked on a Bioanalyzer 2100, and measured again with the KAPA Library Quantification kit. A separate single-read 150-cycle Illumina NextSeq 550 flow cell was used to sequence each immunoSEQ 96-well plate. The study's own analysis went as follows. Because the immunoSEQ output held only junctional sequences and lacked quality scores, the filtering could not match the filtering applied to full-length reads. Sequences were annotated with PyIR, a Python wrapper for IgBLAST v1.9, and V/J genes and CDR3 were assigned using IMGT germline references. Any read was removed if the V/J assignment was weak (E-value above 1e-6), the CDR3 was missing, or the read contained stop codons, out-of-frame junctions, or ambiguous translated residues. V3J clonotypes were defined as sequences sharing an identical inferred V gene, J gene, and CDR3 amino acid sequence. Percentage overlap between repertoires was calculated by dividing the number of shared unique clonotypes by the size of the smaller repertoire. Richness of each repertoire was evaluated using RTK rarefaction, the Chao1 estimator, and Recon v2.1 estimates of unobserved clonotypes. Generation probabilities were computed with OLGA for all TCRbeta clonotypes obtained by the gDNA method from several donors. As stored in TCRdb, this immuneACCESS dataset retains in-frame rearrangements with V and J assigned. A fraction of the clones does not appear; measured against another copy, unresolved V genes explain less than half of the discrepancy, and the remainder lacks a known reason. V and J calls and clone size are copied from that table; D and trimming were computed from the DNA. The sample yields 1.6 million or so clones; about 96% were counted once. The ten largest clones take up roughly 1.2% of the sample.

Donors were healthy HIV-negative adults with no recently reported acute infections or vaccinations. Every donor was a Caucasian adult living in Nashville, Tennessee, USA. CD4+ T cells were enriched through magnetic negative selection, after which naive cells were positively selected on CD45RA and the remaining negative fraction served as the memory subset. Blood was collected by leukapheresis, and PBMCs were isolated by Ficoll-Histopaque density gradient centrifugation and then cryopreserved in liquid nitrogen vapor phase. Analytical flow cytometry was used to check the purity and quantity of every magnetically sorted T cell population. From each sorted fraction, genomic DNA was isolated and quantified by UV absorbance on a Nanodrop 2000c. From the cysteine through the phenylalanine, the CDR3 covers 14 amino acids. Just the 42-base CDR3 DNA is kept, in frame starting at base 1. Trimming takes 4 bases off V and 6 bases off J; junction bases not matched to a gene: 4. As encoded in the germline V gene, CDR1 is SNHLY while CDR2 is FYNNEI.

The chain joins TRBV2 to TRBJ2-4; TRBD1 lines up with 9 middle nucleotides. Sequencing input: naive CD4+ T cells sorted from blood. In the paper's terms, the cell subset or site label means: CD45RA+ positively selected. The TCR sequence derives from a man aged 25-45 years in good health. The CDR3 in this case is CASSGGQGTNIQYF. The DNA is TGTGCCAGCAGTGGTGGACAGGGGACAAACATTCAGTACTTC.